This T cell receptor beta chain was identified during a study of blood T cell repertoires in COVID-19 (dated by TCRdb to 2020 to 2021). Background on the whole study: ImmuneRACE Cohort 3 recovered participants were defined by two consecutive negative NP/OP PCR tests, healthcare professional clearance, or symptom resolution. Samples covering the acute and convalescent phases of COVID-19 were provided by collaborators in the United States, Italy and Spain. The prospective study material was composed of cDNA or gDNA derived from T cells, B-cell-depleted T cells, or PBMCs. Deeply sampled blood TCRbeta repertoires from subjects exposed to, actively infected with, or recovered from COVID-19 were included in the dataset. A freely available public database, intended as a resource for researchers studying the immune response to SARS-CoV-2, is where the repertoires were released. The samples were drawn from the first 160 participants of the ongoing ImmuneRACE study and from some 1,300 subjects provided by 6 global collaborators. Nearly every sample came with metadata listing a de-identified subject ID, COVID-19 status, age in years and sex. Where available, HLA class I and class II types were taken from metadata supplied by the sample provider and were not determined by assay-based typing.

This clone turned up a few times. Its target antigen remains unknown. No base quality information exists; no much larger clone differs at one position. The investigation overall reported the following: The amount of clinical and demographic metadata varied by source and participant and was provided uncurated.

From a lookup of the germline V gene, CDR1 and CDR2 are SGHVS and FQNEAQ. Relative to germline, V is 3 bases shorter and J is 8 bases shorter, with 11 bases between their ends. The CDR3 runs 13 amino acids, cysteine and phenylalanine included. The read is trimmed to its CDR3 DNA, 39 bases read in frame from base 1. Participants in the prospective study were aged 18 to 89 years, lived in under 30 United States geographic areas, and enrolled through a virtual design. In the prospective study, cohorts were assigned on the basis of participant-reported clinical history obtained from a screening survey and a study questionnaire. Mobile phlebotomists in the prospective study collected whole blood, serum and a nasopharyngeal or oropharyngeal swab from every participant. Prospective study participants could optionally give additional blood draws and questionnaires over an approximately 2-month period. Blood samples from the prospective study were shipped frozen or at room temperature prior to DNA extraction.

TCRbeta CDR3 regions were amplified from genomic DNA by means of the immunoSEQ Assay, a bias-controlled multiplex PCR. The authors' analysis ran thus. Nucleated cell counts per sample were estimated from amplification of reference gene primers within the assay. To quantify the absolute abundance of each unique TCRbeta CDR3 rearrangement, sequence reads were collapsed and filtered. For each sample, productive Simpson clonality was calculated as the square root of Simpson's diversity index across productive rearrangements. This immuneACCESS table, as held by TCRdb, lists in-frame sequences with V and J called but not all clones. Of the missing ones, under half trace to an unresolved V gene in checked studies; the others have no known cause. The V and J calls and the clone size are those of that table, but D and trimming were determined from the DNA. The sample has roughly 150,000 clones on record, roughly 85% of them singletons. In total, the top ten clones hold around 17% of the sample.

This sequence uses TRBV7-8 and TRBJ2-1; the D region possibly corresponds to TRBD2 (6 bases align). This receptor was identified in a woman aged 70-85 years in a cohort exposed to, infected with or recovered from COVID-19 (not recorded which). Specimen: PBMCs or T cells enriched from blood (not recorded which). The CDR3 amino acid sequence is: CASSFDRGDEQFF. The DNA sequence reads TGTGCCAGCAGCTTTGACCGCGGGGATGAGCAGTTCTTC.